The rows below give T cell receptor beta chains drawn from one sample of a study of chemoradiotherapy in HPV16-positive cancers. Profiled with immunoSEQ multiplex PCR; TCRdb holds only in-frame clones, not every one. The table lists 14,000 or so clones, approximately 72% of them singletons. This sample was obtained from a patient who underwent chemoradiotherapy. These TCRs come from a human donor with HPV-associated anogenital cancer. Each CDR3 is given with its conserved first and last residue. A D gene is named only where the DNA matches it firmly. Size values are once, few and many counts, or a class for expanded clones, and some rows have none.

NA,NA,TRBJ1-2,TRBV5-8,CASSGRGYNYGYTF,TGTGCCAGCAGCGGGAGGGGTTACAACTATGGCTACACCTTC
once,NA,TRBJ1-2,TRBV7-9,CASSLDLPQDHYGYTF,TGTGCCAGCAGCTTAGACCTCCCGCAGGACCACTATGGCTACACCTTC
NA,NA,TRBJ2-7,TRBV7-3,CASSLTPQYEQYF,TGTGCCAGCAGCTTGACCCCTCAGTACGAGCAGTACTTC
NA,TRBD1,TRBJ1-2,TRBV6-1,CASSEASDRVRVGGYTF,TGTGCCAGCAGTGAAGCCTCTGACAGGGTACGAGTCGGTGGCTACACCTTC
once,NA,TRBJ2-6,TRBV9,CASSPSRVGSGANVLTF,TGTGCCAGCAGCCCGTCCAGGGTAGGGTCTGGGGCCAACGTCCTGACTTTC
NA,NA,TRBJ1-5,TRBV6-1,CASSEGEKQPQHF,TGTGCCAGCAGTGAAGGAGAAAAGCAGCCCCAGCATTTT
NA,NA,TRBJ1-1,TRBV6-5,CASSYRFSGGTEAFF,TGTGCCAGCAGCTACCGGTTCTCGGGGGGCACTGAAGCTTTCTTT
NA,NA,TRBJ1-3,TRBV7-6,CASSGDTIYF,TGTGCCAGCAGCGGTGACACCATATATTTT
NA,NA,TRBJ2-1,TRBV7-3,CASSRRGRGHEQFF,TGTGCCAGCAGCCGTCGGGGGCGGGGCCATGAGCAGTTCTTC
once,NA,TRBJ1-1,TRBV5-5,CASSLSNTEAFF,TGTGCCAGCAGCTTGTCGAACACTGAAGCTTTCTTT
NA,TRBD1,TRBJ2-1,TRBV29-1,CSVGGLEYNEQFF,TGCAGCGTAGGGGGCTTAGAGTACAATGAGCAGTTCTTC
NA,TRBD1,TRBJ2-1,TRBV7-8,CASKRTGSSYNEQFF,TGTGCCAGCAAAAGGACAGGGAGCTCCTACAATGAGCAGTTCTTC
few,TRBD1,TRBJ2-7,TRBV4-2,CASSQSTGLTYEQYF,TGTGCCAGCAGCCAATCGACAGGGCTTACCTACGAGCAGTACTTC
NA,NA,TRBJ2-3,TRBV7-6,CASSSSLAADTQYF,TGTGCCAGCAGCTCCAGCCTGGCGGCAGATACGCAGTATTTT
NA,TRBD1,TRBJ2-2,TRBV7-9,CASRGQAAGELFF,TGTGCCAGCAGGGGACAGGCCGCCGGGGAGCTGTTTTTT
NA,TRBD1,TRBJ2-7,TRBV7-9,CASSLAGTGNSYEQYF,TGTGCCAGCAGCTTAGCGGGGACAGGGAACTCCTACGAGCAGTACTTC
NA,TRBD1,TRBJ2-7,TRBV7-6,CASSTDRGLTYEQYF,TGTGCCAGCAGCACCGACAGGGGGCTTACCTACGAGCAGTACTTC
NA,NA,TRBJ1-2,TRBV7-3,CASSLALKGSGIYTF,TGTGCCAGCAGCTTAGCATTAAAGGGGAGTGGAATCTACACCTTC
NA,TRBD1,TRBJ1-5,TRBV9,CASSAGQGLNSNQSQHF,TGTGCCAGCAGCGCGGGACAGGGGCTCAATAGCAATCAGTCCCAGCATTTT
NA,NA,TRBJ1-5,TRBV7-6,CASSLAQNHQPQHF,TGTGCCAGCAGCTTAGCGCAAAACCATCAGCCCCAGCATTTT
NA,TRBD2,TRBJ2-3,TRBV9,CASSVPRAGGPTDTQYF,TGTGCCAGCAGCGTGCCGAGAGCGGGAGGGCCGACAGATACGCAGTATTTT
NA,NA,TRBJ1-3,TRBV30,CAWSWGLGAGAGNTIYF,TGTGCCTGGAGTTGGGGTCTGGGGGCTGGCGCTGGAAACACCATATATTTT
NA,NA,TRBJ2-1,TRBV9,CASSVSSSYNEQFF,TGTGCCAGCAGCGTTTCGAGCTCCTACAATGAGCAGTTCTTC
few,NA,TRBJ2-2,TRBV2,CAPGAPNTGELFF,TGTGCCCCAGGGGCACCGAACACCGGGGAGCTGTTTTTT
NA,TRBD2,TRBJ2-3,TRBV5-8,CASSLRGLAGVRAQYF,TGTGCCAGCAGCTTGAGGGGACTAGCGGGAGTCCGAGCGCAGTATTTT
NA,NA,TRBJ2-5,TRBV5-1,CASSLAQRETQYF,TGCGCCAGCAGCTTGGCCCAGAGGGAGACCCAGTACTTC
NA,NA,TRBJ1-1,TRBV18,CASSLTENTEAFF,TGTGCCAGCTCACTAACAGAGAACACTGAAGCTTTCTTT
once,NA,TRBJ2-7,TRBV19,CACRTRDNYEQYF,TGTGCCTGCAGGACCCGGGACAACTACGAGCAGTACTTC
NA,TRBD1,TRBJ1-4,TRBV6-6,CASSSGTGVKLFF,TGTGCCAGCAGTTCCGGGACAGGGGTAAAACTGTTTTTT
NA,TRBD2,TRBJ2-1,TRBV30,CALTSGNYNEQFF,TGTGCCCTGACTAGCGGGAACTACAATGAGCAGTTCTTC
few,NA,TRBJ1-5,TRBV27,CASSFSGASGNQPQHF,TGTGCCAGCAGTTTTTCGGGGGCGTCAGGCAATCAGCCCCAGCATTTT
NA,TRBD1,TRBJ2-7,TRBV19,CASSPGTGVGEQYF,TGTGCCAGTAGCCCCGGGACAGGGGTTGGCGAGCAGTACTTC
NA,NA,TRBJ2-7,TRBV21-1,CASSSRQSEWYEQYF,TGTGCCAGCAGCAGCAGACAGTCGGAGTGGTACGAGCAGTACTTC
once,NA,TRBJ1-3,TRBV11-1,CASSLWGTSGNTIYF,TGTGCCAGCAGCTTGTGGGGGACCTCTGGAAACACCATATATTTT
NA,NA,TRBJ1-4,TRBV5-1,CASSGGGSDEKLFF,TGCGCCAGCAGTGGGGGGGGATCGGATGAAAAACTGTTTTTT
NA,TRBD2,TRBJ2-1,TRBV27,CASSFTGTSSSYNEQFF,TGTGCCAGCAGTTTTACCGGGACTAGCAGCTCCTACAATGAGCAGTTCTTC
few,NA,TRBJ1-1,TRBV30,CAWTPGAGTEAFF,TGTGCCTGGACCCCGGGGGCAGGCACTGAAGCTTTCTTT
NA,NA,TRBJ2-5,TRBV18,CASSPQGFQETQYF,TGTGCCAGCTCACCGCAGGGGTTCCAAGAGACCCAGTACTTC
NA,NA,TRBJ1-3,TRBV11-3,CASSLGLAGNTIYF,TGTGCCAGCAGCTTAGGGTTGGCTGGAAACACCATATATTTT
NA,NA,TRBJ2-7,TRBV11-2,CASSLGNRVDYEQYF,TGTGCCAGCAGCTTAGGGAACAGGGTGGACTACGAGCAGTACTTC
once,NA,TRBJ2-1,TRBV10-3,CAISVGLSSYNEQFF,TGTGCCATCAGCGTCGGACTATCCTCCTACAATGAGCAGTTCTTC
few,NA,TRBJ1-4,TRBV2,CATEETGGKLFF,TGTGCCACCGAAGAGACCGGGGGTAAACTGTTTTTT
NA,TRBD1,TRBJ1-2,TRBV11-2,CASSARDRGYTF,TGTGCCAGCAGCGCCCGGGACAGGGGCTACACCTTC
NA,NA,TRBJ1-6,TRBV4-1,CASSREGRRDNSPLHF,TGCGCCAGCAGCCGGGAGGGCAGAAGAGATAATTCACCCCTCCACTTT
NA,NA,TRBJ1-1,TRBV19,CATPPRRIKGDTEAFF,TGTGCCACCCCCCCGAGGAGGATCAAGGGGGACACTGAAGCTTTCTTT
NA,NA,TRBJ2-7,TRBV18,CASSPRGEEQYF,TGTGCCAGCTCACCACGGGGGGAGGAGCAGTACTTC
once,NA,TRBJ2-1,TRBV11-3,CASSFQGLVDEQFF,TGTGCCAGCAGCTTCCAGGGGTTAGTCGATGAGCAGTTCTTC
NA,NA,TRBJ2-3,TRBV19,CASSIGLPDTQYF,TGTGCCAGTAGTATAGGGTTGCCAGATACGCAGTATTTT
NA,NA,TRBJ1-3,TRBV7-7,CASSSTVSGNTIYF,TGTGCTAGCAGCTCGACAGTCTCTGGAAACACCATATATTTT
NA,TRBD1,TRBJ1-2,TRBV6-5,CASRRQGRSNYGYTF,TGTGCCAGCAGGCGACAGGGGAGAAGTAACTATGGCTACACCTTC
NA,TRBD1,TRBJ1-5,TRBV9,CASSGQGIDQPQHF,TGTGCCAGCAGCGGACAGGGGATAGACCAGCCCCAGCATTTT
NA,NA,TRBJ2-1,TRBV5-4,CASSPSPGLSSYNEQFF,TGTGCCAGCAGCCCGTCCCCGGGGCTGAGCTCCTACAATGAGCAGTTCTTC
NA,NA,TRBJ2-3,TRBV19,CASSRVGATDTQYF,TGTGCCAGTAGTAGAGTCGGGGCAACAGATACGCAGTATTTT
NA,TRBD2,TRBJ2-2,TRBV11-3,CASSLTAGDSTGELFF,TGTGCCAGCAGCTTAACAGCGGGAGATAGCACCGGGGAGCTGTTTTTT
NA,NA,TRBJ1-2,TRBV19,CASSMSQGGTLGYGYTF,TGTGCCAGTAGTATGTCGCAGGGAGGAACGCTAGGCTATGGCTACACCTTC
NA,TRBD1,TRBJ1-5,TRBV27,CASSFNRGNQPQHF,TGTGCCAGCAGTTTTAACAGGGGTAATCAGCCCCAGCATTTT
NA,NA,TRBJ2-3,TRBV19,CASSTLGTDTQYF,TGTGCCAGTAGTACACTAGGCACAGATACGCAGTATTTT
NA,NA,TRBJ2-7,TRBV19,CASSPQGWGYEQYF,TGTGCCAGTAGTCCCCAAGGGTGGGGTTACGAGCAGTACTTC
few,NA,TRBJ2-2,TRBV7-2,CASSLSQQLLFF,TGTGCCAGCAGCTTATCCCAACAGTTGCTGTTTTTT
NA,TRBD2,TRBJ2-6,TRBV2,CATNWEGRAGANVLTF,TGTGCCACCAATTGGGAGGGAAGGGCTGGGGCCAACGTCCTGACTTTC